The clone carrying this T cell receptor (beta chain) was picked up many times. RNA transcripts served as the template for amplifying TCR beta CDR3 regions. A set of HTBI primers served as the primers for a first-round RT-PCR of the TCR CDR3. TCRdb fed the multiplex PCR reads into MiXCR, producing one record per CDR3 protein. The table has about 380,000 distinct CDR3 sequences, approximately 13% seen once. V was pared by 1 base and J by 4 bases, with 1 base of the junction left unmatched. The germline V gene has CDR1 SEHNR and CDR2 FQNEAQ (reference sequence). This CDR3 has 14 residues. At first hyperthyroidism diagnosis, before any ophthalmopathy symptoms, the blood sample was collected. The PBMCs were sourced from fresh peripheral blood (approximately 9.6 ml). This specimen belongs to a study of T cells in Graves' hyperthyroidism and ophthalmopathy. Overall study context: It was at initial diagnosis, before any treatment, that peripheral blood was collected.

The source is a man aged 25-45 years with Graves' hyperthyroidism that later progressed to Graves' ophthalmopathy. The chain recombines TRBV7-9 with TRBJ2-1; 7 bases align to TRBD1. Sequencing input: blood. The CDR3 is CASSLGTGYNEQFF. CDR3 coding DNA: TGTGCCAGCAGCTTAGGGACAGGTTACAATGAGCAGTTCTTC. Complete variable domain (other parts from reference TRBV7-9 and TRBJ2-1): DTGVSQNPRHKITKRGQNVTFRCDPISEHNRLYWYRQTLGQGPEFLTYFQNEAQLEKSRLLSDRFSAERPKGSFSTLEIQRTEQGDSAMYLCASSLGTGYNEQFFGPGTRLTVL.